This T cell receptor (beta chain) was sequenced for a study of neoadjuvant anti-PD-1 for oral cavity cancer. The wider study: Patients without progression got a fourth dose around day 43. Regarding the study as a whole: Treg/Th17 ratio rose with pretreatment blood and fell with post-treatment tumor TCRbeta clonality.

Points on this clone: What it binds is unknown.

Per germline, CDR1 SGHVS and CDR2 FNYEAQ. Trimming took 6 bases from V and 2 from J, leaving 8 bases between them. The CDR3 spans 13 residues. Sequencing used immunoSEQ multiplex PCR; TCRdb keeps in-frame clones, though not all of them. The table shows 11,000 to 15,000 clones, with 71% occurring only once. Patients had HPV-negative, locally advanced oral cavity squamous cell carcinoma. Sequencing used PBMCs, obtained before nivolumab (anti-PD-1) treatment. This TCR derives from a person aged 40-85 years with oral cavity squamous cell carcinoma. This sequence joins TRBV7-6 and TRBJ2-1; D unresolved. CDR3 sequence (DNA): TGTGCCAGCAGAGATCCCACCTACAATGAGCAGTTCTTC. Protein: CASRDPTYNEQFF.